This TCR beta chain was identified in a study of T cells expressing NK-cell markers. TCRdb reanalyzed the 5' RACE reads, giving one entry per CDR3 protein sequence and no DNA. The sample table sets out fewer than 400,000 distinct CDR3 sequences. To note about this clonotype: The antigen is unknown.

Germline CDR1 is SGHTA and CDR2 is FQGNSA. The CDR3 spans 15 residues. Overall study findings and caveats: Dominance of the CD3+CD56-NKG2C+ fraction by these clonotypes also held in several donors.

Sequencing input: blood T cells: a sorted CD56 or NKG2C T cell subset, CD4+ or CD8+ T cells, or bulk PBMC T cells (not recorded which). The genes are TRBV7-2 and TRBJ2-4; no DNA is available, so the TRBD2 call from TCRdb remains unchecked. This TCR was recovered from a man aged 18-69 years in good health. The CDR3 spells CASSLAAGWTNIQYF.